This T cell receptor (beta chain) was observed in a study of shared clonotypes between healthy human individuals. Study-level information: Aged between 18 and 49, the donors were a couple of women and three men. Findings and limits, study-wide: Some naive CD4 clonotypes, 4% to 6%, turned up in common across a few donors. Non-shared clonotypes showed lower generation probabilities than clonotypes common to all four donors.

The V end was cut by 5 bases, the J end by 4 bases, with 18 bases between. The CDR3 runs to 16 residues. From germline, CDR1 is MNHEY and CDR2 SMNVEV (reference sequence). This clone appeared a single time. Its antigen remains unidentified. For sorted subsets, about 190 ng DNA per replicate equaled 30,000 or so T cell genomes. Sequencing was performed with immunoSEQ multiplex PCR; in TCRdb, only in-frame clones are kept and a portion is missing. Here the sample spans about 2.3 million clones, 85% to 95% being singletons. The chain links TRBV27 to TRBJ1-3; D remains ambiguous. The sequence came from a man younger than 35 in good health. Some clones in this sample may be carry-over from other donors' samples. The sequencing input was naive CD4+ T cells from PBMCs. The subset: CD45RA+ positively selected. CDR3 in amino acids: CASSPGPRKSGNTIYF. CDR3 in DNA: TGTGCCAGCAGTCCGGGCCCCAGGAAGTCCGGAAACACCATATATTTT.